These 13 T cell receptor beta chains came from one sample sequenced in a study of CD8+CD57+ T cells in acquired aplastic anemia (dated by TCRdb to between 2018 and 2020). This sample was sequenced with an Illumina HiSeq 2000. Genomic DNA served as template for TCR beta VDJ combination and CDR3 sequence profiling. The public reads were reanalyzed by TCRdb: fastp trimming at Q25, MiXCR alignment, in-frame beta chains only. Identical CDR3 protein sequences are pooled into one entry, listed with their most common genes and DNA. In this sample the table shows about 180,000 distinct CDR3 sequences, 35% to 50% of which occur a single time. The ten largest account for 2.9% of the sample. What was sequenced was sorted CD4+, CD8+, or CD8+CD57+ T cells (not recorded which) from PBMCs. The receptors stem from a human donor in good health.

The chain employs TRBV7-3 and TRBJ2-2; maybe TRBD1 (6 bases). The ends were cut back, 6 bases at V and 5 bases at J, with 7 bases in the middle. The CDR3 totals 12 residues. The germline gives CDR1 SGHTA, CDR2 FQGTGA. The CDR3 here is CASRRGTGELFF. DNA for the CDR3: TGTGCCAGCAGGAGGGGGACCGGGGAGCTGTTTTTT.

In its sample, this clonotype was seen many times. This rearrangement joins TRBV6-2 or TRBV6-3 to TRBJ2-5; no clear D. In germline, CDR1 is MNHEY, CDR2 SVGEGT. Deletions cut 0 bases from V and 7 bases from J, with 9 bases between. This CDR3 has 13 amino acids. The CDR3 here is CASSYSRPRTQYF. In DNA, the CDR3 is TGTGCCAGCAGTTACTCGAGGCCAAGGACCCAGTACTTC.

This sequence joins TRBV6-5 and TRBJ1-2, with TRBD1 matching over 11 bases. The V segment lost 2 bases and the J segment 6 bases; nucleotides outside the gene matches: 2. CDR1 and CDR2 from the germline V gene are MNHEY and SVGAGI. This CDR3 is 14 amino acids long. The CDR3, as DNA: TGTGCCAGCAGTTACGGGGGACAGGGGGATGGCTACACCTTC. This codes for CASSYGGQGDGYTF.

The V call is TRBV27, the J call TRBJ1-1; D not resolved. Germline loops: CDR1 MNHEY, CDR2 SMNVEV (reference sequence). The CDR3 is made up of 12 amino acids. V dropped 6 bases and J dropped 0 bases, with 5 bases sitting between them. DNA for the CDR3: TGTGCCAGCAGGGCCGTGAACACTGAAGCTTTCTTT. The encoded protein is CASRAVNTEAFF.

The V and J genes are TRBV15 and TRBJ1-5, with TRBD1 identical over 7 bases. CDR3 length equals 16 residues. Germline V CDR1 and CDR2: LNHNV, YYDKDF (reference sequence). J lost 2 bases, V lost 6 bases, and 10 bases had no gene match. In nucleotides, the CDR3 is TGTGCCACCAGAAGGGACAGCGGTGTGGGCAATCAGCCCCAGCATTTT. Protein: CATRRDSGVGNQPQHF.

This clonotype turned up a few times. The chain uses TRBV15 and TRBJ1-1; a weak D match, TRBD1 (5 bases). The ends were cut back, 3 bases at V and 5 bases at J, with 16 bases in the middle. This CDR3 comprises 15 residues. Germline CDR1 LNHNV, CDR2 YYDKDF (reference sequence). CDR3 in DNA: TGTGCCACCAGCAGGGCGGGGGGTAAACGGACTGAAGCTTTCTTT. Translating it yields CATSRAGGKRTEAFF.

The V gene is TRBV11-1, the J gene TRBJ2-3; TRBD2 matches 8 bases. With 5 bases clipped from V and 2 bases from J, the junction kept 9 bases outside the gene matches. Germline V gives CDR1 SGHAT, CDR2 FQDESV (reference sequence). The CDR3 loop spans 16 amino acids. The CDR3 bases are TGTGCCAGCAGCCCTGGGCTAGCGGGCCTCACAGATACGCAGTATTTT. It encodes CASSPGLAGLTDTQYF. Filled out from reference TRBV11-1 and TRBJ2-3, the complete variable domain reads EAEVAQSPRYKITEKSQAVAFWCDPISGHATLYWYRQILGQGPELLVQFQDESVVDDSQLPKDRFSAERLKGVDSTLKIQPAELGDSAMYLCASSPGLAGLTDTQYFGPGTRLTVL.

The chain links TRBV20-1 to TRBJ2-5; 12 nucleotides agree with TRBD2. The length of the CDR3 is 16 residues. In germline, CDR1 is DFQATT, CDR2 SNEGSKA (reference sequence). The trim removed 2 bases at V and 7 bases at J, leaving 11 bases unmatched. The CDR3 loop is CSARSGLAGPQRTQYF. The CDR3 DNA reads TGCAGTGCTAGATCGGGACTAGCGGGTCCGCAGCGGACCCAGTACTTC.

This clonotype occurred a few times. The genes are TRBV7-8 and TRBJ2-3, with 10 bases identical to TRBD1. The CDR3 runs 13 residues. CDR1 and CDR2 from the germline V gene are SGHVS and FQNEAQ. After removal of 11 bases from V and 5 bases from J, the junction contained 7 bases not matched to a gene. The CDR3 here is CAWGGQGGDTQYF. DNA for the CDR3: TGTGCCTGGGGAGGACAGGGGGGAGATACGCAGTATTTT.

Many counts were recorded for this clonotype. The chain employs TRBV15 and TRBJ2-2; 7 bases align to TRBD2. The CDR3 runs 18 residues. The J segment lost 5 bases and the V segment lost 0 bases, leaving 12 bases of the junction unmatched. Germline-derived CDR1 and CDR2 are LNHNV and YYDKDF (reference sequence). The CDR3 is CATSRDWAGEIQTGELFF. Here the CDR3 DNA reads TGTGCCACCAGCAGAGATTGGGCGGGAGAGATCCAAACCGGGGAGCTGTTTTTT.

The genes are TRBV7-9 and TRBJ1-3; D gene ambiguous. The germline V gene has CDR1 SEHNR and CDR2 FQNEAQ (reference sequence). The CDR3 is 15 amino acids. Trimming stripped 1 base from V and 0 bases from J, with 7 bases between. The CDR3 sequence: CASSLGALSGNTIYF. CDR3 in DNA: TGTGCCAGCAGCTTAGGGGCACTCTCTGGAAACACCATATATTTT.

This clonotype appeared many times. The chain employs TRBV9 and TRBJ2-3; D might be TRBD1 or TRBD2, each matching 5 bases. Germline V CDR1 and CDR2: SGDLS, YYNGEE. The CDR3 loop spans 15 amino acids. The germline V and J ends were trimmed by 0 bases and 1 base, with 9 bases remaining between them. The CDR3 region has the DNA TGTGCCAGCAGCGTAGAGGGACGCCGCACAGATACGCAGTATTTT. It specifies CASSVEGRRTDTQYF.

This clonotype has at least ten counts. The gene calls are TRBV30 and TRBJ2-1, with D maybe TRBD2 (5 bases). Deletions cut 3 bases from V and 13 bases from J, with 10 bases between. Germline CDR1 and CDR2: GTSNPN and SVGIG (reference sequence). The CDR3 is 10 residues long. CDR3 nucleotides: TGTGCCTGGAGCGGGGTAGACCAGTTCTTC. Amino acids: CAWSGVDQFF.